Listed here are 7 T cell receptor beta chains from one sample, sequenced in a study of T cells in narcolepsy. Some clones are missing from TCRdb's copy, which holds only in-frame ones; the method was immunoSEQ multiplex PCR. The sample comprises around 42,000 clones, 70% to 90% of which are singletons, and over 1% rests with the top ten. Specimen: CD45RA- memory CD4+ T cells from PBMCs. These receptors were taken from a human donor with narcolepsy.

V is TRBV5-6 and J is TRBJ2-3, with D possibly being TRBD2 (6 bases). The CDR3 totals 12 residues. Germline CDR1 reads SGHDT; CDR2 reads YYEEEE. Trimming removed 4 bases from V and 8 bases from J, with 11 bases in between. The CDR3: CASSKEGLTQYF. The CDR3 region has the DNA TGTGCCAGCAGCAAGGAGGGCCTTACGCAGTATTTT.

The chain uses TRBV7-8 and TRBJ2-5, with 8 bases identical to TRBD1. Judging by the DNA end, TRBJ2-7 fits better; the J call may be wrong. Germline CDR1 and CDR2: SGHVS and FQNEAQ. The CDR3 length is 15 residues. As DNA, the CDR3 is TGTGCCAGCAGCCCAGGCCGGGACAGGTCCGGCGAGCAGTACTTC. Residues: CASSPGRDRSGEQYF.

The rearrangement uses TRBV11-3 and TRBJ2-5; the match to TRBD2 covers 14 bases. The CDR3 runs to 18 residues. Per the germline V gene, CDR1 is SGHNT and CDR2 is YENEEA. J gave up 2 bases and V 5 bases, and 10 bases lay outside the gene matches. CDR3 sequence reads: CASSPSLGLAGVQETQYF. CDR3 in DNA: TGTGCCAGCAGCCCCTCTTTGGGACTAGCGGGGGTTCAAGAGACCCAGTACTTC.

The chain joins TRBV30 to TRBJ2-3, with D tentatively TRBD1 (6 bases). Trimming shortened V by 4 bases and J by 2 bases, and 10 bases separated the two germline ends. Germline assignment: CDR1 GTSNPN and CDR2 SVGIG (reference sequence). The CDR3 contains 13 residues. CDR3 in DNA: TGTGCCTGGAAGGCAGGGGACACAGATACGCAGTATTTT. This encodes CAWKAGDTDTQYF.

This chain joins TRBV13 and TRBJ2-7; 13 nucleotides agree with TRBD2. Germline V lookup: CDR1 PRHDT, CDR2 FYEKMQ (reference sequence). This CDR3 region has 18 residues. The J segment lost 2 bases and the V segment lost 0 bases, leaving 7 bases of the junction unmatched. The CDR3 sequence is CASSLGLAGGRRTYEQYF. In nucleotides, the CDR3 is TGTGCCAGCAGCTTAGGACTAGCGGGAGGGCGAAGAACCTACGAGCAGTACTTC.

There are a few counts of this clone. This chain joins TRBV19 and TRBJ1-5; D possibly corresponds to TRBD1 (5 bases). Germline loops: CDR1 LNHDA, CDR2 SQIVND (reference sequence). V dropped 4 bases and J dropped 1 base, with 11 bases sitting between them. This CDR3 spans 15 amino acids. The CDR3 is CASSRYRDSNQPQHF. For the CDR3, the DNA is TGTGCCAGTAGTAGATACCGGGACAGCAATCAGCCCCAGCATTTT.

The CDR3 DNA follows: TGTGCCAGCAGCTTAGTACCCCGAGGCCCGCCCCAGCATTTT. Translated: CASSLVPRGPPQHF. The V gene is TRBV7-2, the J gene TRBJ1-5; D gene uncertain. Germline V gene sequence: CDR1 SGHTA, CDR2 FQGNSA. Trimming left V 1 base short and J 9 bases short, with 13 bases between. The CDR3 loop spans 14 amino acids.